This T cell receptor beta chain appears in the sequencing data of a study of blood T cells in healthy people across ages. Germline assignment: CDR1 SGHTA and CDR2 FQGNSA. V was pared by 1 base and J by 5 bases, with 11 bases between. The CDR3 contains 15 residues. General study findings and limits: Diversity was estimated from one million T cells, and these estimates were considered underestimates.

Note on this clonotype: Antigen specificity is unknown.

Researchers report isolating at least 7 million PBMCs per sample. Together with a sample-barcoded 5' primer, a J-beta primer mix was included in a second PCR lasting about 6 to 11 cycles. The template-switch adaptor was a 5' adaptor with 12 random nucleotides. It tagged each cDNA molecule. Each CDR3 protein is one row after TCRdb ran MiXCR on the 5' RACE reads. The table records fewer than 2,000,000 distinct CDR3 sequences, 34% of them present only once. This chain links TRBV7-2 with TRBJ2-2; D tentatively reads TRBD1 or TRBD2 (6 bases each). The receptor was derived from a woman aged 25-40 years in good health. Sequenced: blood. In DNA form, the CDR3 reads TGTGCCAGCAGCTTAGTACCGGGGGCGACCGGGGAGCTGTTTTTT. It is translated as CASSLVPGATGELFF.